The clone carrying this TCR beta chain was detected many times. Antigen specificity is unknown. Template input was genomic DNA from bulk tumor (600 ng per sample). Doctors removed several biopsies from each primary tumor during surgery, keeping them far apart. These patients got curative surgery after being newly diagnosed with untreated non-small cell lung cancer. This record comes from a study of immune heterogeneity within non-small cell lung tumors. Study background: Classification of the tumors gave a few squamous cell carcinomas, approximately 10 non-squamous carcinomas and 1 not otherwise specified.

Multiplex PCR employing 32 V and 13 J primers generated amplicons of the TCR beta CDR3. TCRdb reprocessed the multiplex PCR reads via MiXCR and lists one record per CDR3 protein. Of roughly 14,000 distinct CDR3 sequences in the sample, roughly 29% were seen once. General study results and limits: Higher local tumor mutational burden went with moderately higher local T-cell clonality, R about 0.36. The repertoire of each individual patient held high-frequency T-cell receptor beta clonotypes that were largely distinct from those of other patients. Alongside site-unique high-frequency clones, identical dominant CDR3 beta clonotypes recurred across tumor sites within a patient.

Looked up from germline, CDR1 is DFQATT and CDR2 is SNEGSKA (reference sequence). The CDR3 contains 13 residues. V lost 1 base to trimming and J lost 8 bases; unmatched junction nucleotides: 2. The chain has TRBV20-1 and TRBJ1-2; TRBD1 aligns across 12 bases. This receptor was identified in a man aged 35-49 years with non-small cell lung cancer. The sample comprised lung tumor tissue. CDR3 protein: CSARAGTGGGYTF. CDR3 nucleotides: TGCAGTGCTAGAGCCGGGACAGGGGGCGGCTACACCTTC.